This passage covers 26 T cell receptor beta chains from one sample sequenced in a study of blood T cell repertoires in COVID-19. Sequencing used immunoSEQ multiplex PCR; TCRdb keeps in-frame clones, though not all of them. Of fewer than 250,000 clones listed, around 81% are singletons. Sequenced input: PBMCs or T cells enriched from blood (not recorded which). Every receptor here comes from a woman in her thirties or forties with acute COVID-19.

The gene calls are TRBV4-1 and TRBJ2-3; 13 bases align to TRBD2. V shed 3 bases, J shed 5 bases, and the junction held 8 bases outside the gene matches. This CDR3 is 17 amino acids long. CDR1 and CDR2 from the germline V gene are MGHRA and YSYEKL. For the CDR3, the DNA is TGCGCCAGCAGCCACCTTGGACTAGCGGGGGCCGAAGATACGCAGTATTTT. This translates into CASSHLGLAGAEDTQYF.

The chain combines TRBV6-5 with TRBJ2-7, with D possibly TRBD1 on 6 matching bases. Germline-derived CDR1 and CDR2 are MNHEY and SVGAGI. V lost 2 bases to trimming and J lost 2 bases, with 7 bases between them. This CDR3 is 13 amino acids long. CDR3 region: CASSYGTTYEQYF. The CDR3 nucleotides are TGTGCCAGCAGTTACGGGACAACCTACGAGCAGTACTTC.

V is TRBV6-5 and J is TRBJ2-3; TRBD1 agrees at 7 bases. Germline V gene sequence: CDR1 MNHEY, CDR2 SVGAGI. Trimming cost V 8 bases and J 1 base; bases outside gene matches: 0. The CDR3 is made up of 12 amino acids. CDR3 amino acids: CASGQGTDTQYF. The CDR3 DNA is TGTGCCAGCGGACAGGGCACAGATACGCAGTATTTT.

The chain links TRBV5-1 to TRBJ2-2; 7 bases map to TRBD1. The CDR3 is 14 amino acids. Per the germline V gene, CDR1 is SGHRS and CDR2 is YFSETQ. The V segment lost 3 bases and the J segment 2 bases; nucleotides outside the gene matches: 1. CDR3 loop: CASSWTGNTGELFF. The DNA of the CDR3 is TGCGCCAGCAGCTGGACAGGAAACACCGGGGAGCTGTTTTTT.

The chain recombines TRBV7-2 with TRBJ2-7; TRBD2 matches at 7 bases. The length of the CDR3 is 14 residues. With V trimmed by 3 bases and J by 6 bases, 8 bases remained unmatched. Per germline, CDR1 SGHTA and CDR2 FQGNSA. CDR3 sequence: CASSFDSGVTEQYF. CDR3 coding DNA: TGTGCCAGCAGCTTTGACAGCGGGGTAACCGAGCAGTACTTC.

This clone turned up a few times. V is TRBV25-1 and J is TRBJ2-2; a weak D match, TRBD2 (5 bases). CDR3 length: 14 amino acids. Germline V lookup: CDR1 MGHDK, CDR2 SYGVNS. Deletions cut 4 bases from V and 4 bases from J, with 10 bases between. DNA for the CDR3: TGTGCCAGCAGTGTTGTAGGAGGCACCGGGGAGCTGTTTTTT. Residues: CASSVVGGTGELFF.

The CDR3 DNA is TGTGCCAGCAGCCAGCCACAGGGTTTTAGTGAGCAGTACTTC. Its translation is CASSQPQGFSEQYF. The chain recombines TRBV7-9 with TRBJ2-7, with D perhaps matching TRBD1 (6 bases). The CDR3 covers 14 residues. The germline V gene encodes CDR1 SEHNR and CDR2 FQNEAQ (reference sequence). Trimming cost V 5 bases and J 7 bases, with 18 bases left between them.

The chain employs TRBV24-1 and TRBJ2-7; D may be TRBD1 (5 bases). Trimming shortened V by 6 bases and J by 7 bases, and 21 bases separated the two germline ends. CDR1 and CDR2 from the germline V gene are KGHDR and SFDVKD. The CDR3 runs to 15 residues. The CDR3 reads CATSTRQGFLQEQYF. The CDR3 DNA follows: TGTGCCACCAGTACCCGCCAGGGCTTTTTACAAGAGCAGTACTTC.

For the CDR3, the DNA is TGTGCCAGCAACCCAAGCGGGGGTATCTCCTACGAGCAGTACTTC. This codes for CASNPSGGISYEQYF. The chain links TRBV6-2 or TRBV6-3 to TRBJ2-7; TRBD2 matches at 8 bases. The CDR3 contains 15 residues. Germline V gene lookup returns CDR1 MNHEY and CDR2 SVGEGT. Trimming took 7 bases from V and 0 from J; bases not matched to a gene: 8.

The table lists this clone with a count of one. The rearrangement joins TRBV6-2 or TRBV6-3 to TRBJ1-1, with D possibly matching TRBD1 (6 bases). Germline V CDR1 and CDR2: MNHEY, SVGEGT. The CDR3 length is 11 residues. Trimming left V 6 bases short and J 6 bases short, with 8 bases between. This CDR3 reads CASSNRAEAFF. In DNA form, the CDR3 reads TGTGCCAGCAGCAACAGGGCTGAAGCTTTCTTT.

Only a few counts were recorded for this clone. This chain joins TRBV19 and TRBJ2-7; 9 nucleotides line up with TRBD1. The CDR3 has 14 residues. V dropped 5 bases and J dropped 5; count of bases not matched to a gene: 7. Germline CDR1 LNHDA, CDR2 SQIVND (reference sequence). The CDR3 sequence: CASSPGQGFDEQYF. The DNA for the CDR3 is TGTGCCAGTAGTCCAGGACAGGGGTTCGACGAGCAGTACTTC.

The J gene is TRBJ2-1, the V gene TRBV5-1, with 12 bases that match TRBD2. The CDR3 runs to 16 residues. Germline trimming cut 4 bases from V and 7 bases from J; bases unmatched to any gene: 9. Germline V gene sequence: CDR1 SGHRS, CDR2 YFSETQ. The chain's CDR3 is CASSRGSSGGANEQFF. DNA for the CDR3: TGCGCCAGCAGCCGCGGGTCTAGCGGGGGGGCAAATGAGCAGTTCTTC.

The genes are TRBV7-2 and TRBJ1-2; possible D gene TRBD1, 5 bases. V lost 1 base to trimming and J lost 8 bases, with 8 bases between them. CDR3 size: 12 residues. Germline assignment: CDR1 SGHTA and CDR2 FQGNSA. Written as DNA, the CDR3 is TGTGCCAGCAGCTTAGACCGGGGGGGCTACACCTTC. Its translation is CASSLDRGGYTF.

This clone was detected a few times. The genes are TRBV28 and TRBJ1-4, with D perhaps matching TRBD1 (6 bases). The ends were cut back, 7 bases at V and 8 bases at J, with 20 bases in the middle. This CDR3 contains 15 residues. The germline gives CDR1 MDHEN, CDR2 SYDVKM. The DNA of the CDR3 is TGTGCCAGCAATAATAAACAGGGCCCAGGGGAAAAACTGTTTTTT. The encoded protein is CASNNKQGPGEKLFF. Using reference TRBV28 and TRBJ1-4 for the parts outside the CDR3, the full variable domain is DVKVTQSSRYLVKRTGEKVFLECVQDMDHENMFWYRQDPGLGLRLIYFSYDVKMKEKGDIPEGYSVSREKKERFSLILESASTNQTSMYLCASNNKQGPGEKLFFGSGTQLSVL.

The chain carries TRBV11-3 and TRBJ2-7, with 7 bases identical to TRBD1. With 5 bases clipped from V and 3 bases from J, the junction kept 7 bases outside the gene matches. This CDR3 region has 14 residues. Germline CDR1 SGHNT, CDR2 YENEEA. The CDR3 reads CASSGSDRDYEQYF. Here the CDR3 DNA reads TGTGCCAGCAGCGGCTCCGACAGGGACTACGAGCAGTACTTC.

This clone was counted ten times or more. V and J are TRBV7-9 and TRBJ2-2; TRBD1 matches 8 bases. Looked up from germline, CDR1 is SEHNR and CDR2 is FQNEAQ (reference sequence). Trimming took 5 bases from V and 2 from J; bases not matched to a gene: 7. The CDR3 length is 16 residues. CDR3 residues: CASSPRTGTNTGELFF. In DNA, the CDR3 is TGTGCCAGCAGCCCCCGGACAGGGACTAACACCGGGGAGCTGTTTTTT.

This sequence joins TRBV30 and TRBJ2-7; 10 nucleotides agree with TRBD1. Germline CDR1 GTSNPN, CDR2 SVGIG (reference sequence). The CDR3 is made up of 16 amino acids. J gave up 5 bases and V 2 bases, and 12 bases lay outside the gene matches. Written as DNA, the CDR3 is TGTGCCTGGAGTCCCGGACGTGGGACAGGGGTGGACGAGCAGTACTTC. Residues: CAWSPGRGTGVDEQYF. Supplemented by reference TRBV30 and TRBJ2-7, the full variable domain reads SQTIHQWPATLVQPVGSPLSLECTVEGTSNPNLYWYRQAAGRGLQLLFYSVGIGQISSEVPQNLSASRPQDRQFILSSKKLLLSDSGFYLCAWSPGRGTGVDEQYFGPGTRLTVT.

The V gene is TRBV6-1, the J gene TRBJ2-7, with D possibly being TRBD1 (5 bases). Germline assignment: CDR1 MNHNS and CDR2 SASEGT. V was shortened by 3 bases and J by 1 base, with 13 bases between the two germline ends. This CDR3 is 15 amino acids long. CDR3 residues: CASSEDTFPSYEQYF. CDR3 sequence (DNA): TGTGCCAGCAGTGAGGACACCTTCCCTTCCTACGAGCAGTACTTC.

This chain connects TRBV5-1 to TRBJ1-1, with 10 bases that match TRBD1. This CDR3 is built from 15 residues. Germline-derived CDR1 and CDR2 are SGHRS and YFSETQ. The junction had 7 bases not matched to a gene; V was cut back by 4 bases and J by 4 bases. In nucleotides, the CDR3 is TGCGCCAGCAGCCAAAGACAGGGGGCGGGCACTGAAGCTTTCTTT. This encodes CASSQRQGAGTEAFF.

This chain links TRBV11-1 with TRBJ2-7; 7 bases line up with TRBD1. V dropped 5 bases and J dropped 1; count of bases not matched to a gene: 8. The CDR3 has 15 residues. Germline lookup yields CDR1 SGHAT and CDR2 FQDESV (reference sequence). As DNA, the CDR3 is TGTGCCAGCAGCGTCGACAGGGTAACGTCCTACGAGCAGTACTTC. As protein: CASSVDRVTSYEQYF.

This clone was picked up many times. The V call is TRBV6-5, the J call TRBJ2-5, with D perhaps TRBD2 (6 bases). This CDR3 is 14 amino acids long. V was clipped by 6 bases and J by 7 bases, with 18 bases between them. Germline V gene lookup returns CDR1 MNHEY and CDR2 SVGAGI. CDR3 residues: CASRERALGWTQYF. The DNA of the CDR3 is TGTGCCAGCAGAGAGCGGGCCCTCGGATGGACCCAGTACTTC.

The chain couples TRBV6-1 to TRBJ1-2, with D unresolved. Trimming removed 2 bases from V and 4 bases from J, with 8 bases in between. The length of the CDR3 is 13 residues. Per the germline V gene, CDR1 is MNHNS and CDR2 is SASEGT. The CDR3 reads CASSEHPGYGYTF. As DNA, the CDR3 is TGTGCCAGCAGTGAACACCCCGGCTATGGCTACACCTTC.

This clone has only a few counts. The chain is built from TRBV7-9 and TRBJ2-7; maybe TRBD1 (6 bases). V was shortened by 1 base and J by 2 bases, with 12 bases between the two germline ends. This CDR3 comprises 15 residues. In germline, CDR1 is SEHNR, CDR2 FQNEAQ (reference sequence). The CDR3 sequence: CASSLGDRLPYEQYF. The DNA for the CDR3 is TGTGCCAGCAGCTTAGGCGACAGGCTCCCCTACGAGCAGTACTTC.

This clone was detected only a few times. CDR3 bases: TGTGCCAGCAGCGCCGGGACAGGGGGGTCCCTAGCCTACGAGCAGTACTTC. Translating it yields CASSAGTGGSLAYEQYF. The chain uses TRBV13 and TRBJ2-7, with TRBD1 matching 11 bases. This CDR3 region has 17 residues. The germline V gene has CDR1 PRHDT and CDR2 FYEKMQ (reference sequence). V gave up 5 bases and J gave up 2 bases; unmatched junction bases: 11.

This clone turned up a few times. This chain uses TRBV7-5 with TRBJ1-1. TRBV7-5 is given as a pseudogene. The CDR3 covers 14 residues. CDR3: CARSLSGMDTEAFF. Here the CDR3 DNA reads TGTGCCAGAAGCTTATCGGGAATGGACACTGAAGCTTTCTTT.

V and J are TRBV5-1 and TRBJ2-2, with 8 bases matching TRBD2. Germline CDR1 SGHRS, CDR2 YFSETQ. This CDR3 has 15 amino acids. J was trimmed by 7 bases and V by 2 bases; bases with no gene match: 7. The CDR3: CASSFVAGTIGELFF. DNA for the CDR3: TGCGCCAGCAGCTTTGTAGCGGGGACTATCGGGGAGCTGTTTTTT.